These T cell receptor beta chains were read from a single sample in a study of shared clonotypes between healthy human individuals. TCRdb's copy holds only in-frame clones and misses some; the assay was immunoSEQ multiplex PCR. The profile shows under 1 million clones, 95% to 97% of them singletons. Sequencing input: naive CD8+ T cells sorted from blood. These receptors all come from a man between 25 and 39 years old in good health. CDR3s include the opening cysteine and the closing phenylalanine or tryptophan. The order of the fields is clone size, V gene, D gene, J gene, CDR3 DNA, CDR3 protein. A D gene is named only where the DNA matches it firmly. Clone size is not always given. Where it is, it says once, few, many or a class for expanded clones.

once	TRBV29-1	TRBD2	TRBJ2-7	TGCAGCGGAACTAGCGATCACTACGAGCAGTACTTC	CSGTSDHYEQYF
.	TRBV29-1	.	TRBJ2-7	TGCAGCGTGGTCATGAACCCCCAGGGAACCGGTTACGAGCAGTACTTC	CSVVMNPQGTGYEQYF
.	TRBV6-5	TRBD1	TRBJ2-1	TGTGCCAGCAGGAGGGACAGGGGAAGGGCGGATGAGCAGTTCTTC	CASRRDRGRADEQFF
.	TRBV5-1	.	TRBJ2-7	TGCGCCAGCAGGCCTCGGGACCGACCCTCCGACGAGCAGTACTTC	CASRPRDRPSDEQYF
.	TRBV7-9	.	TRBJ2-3	TGTGCCAGCAGCTGGGGTTCCACAGATACGCAGTATTTT	CASSWGSTDTQYF
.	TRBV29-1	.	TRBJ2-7	TGCAGCGTTGAGGGACGGCTTTACGAGCAGTACTTC	CSVEGRLYEQYF
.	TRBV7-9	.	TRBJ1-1	TGTGCCAGCAGCTTTCCCAAGGCCACTGAAGCTTTCTTT	CASSFPKATEAFF
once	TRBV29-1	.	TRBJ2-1	TGCAGCGTTGTAGGGATTGCTGGCGGAACCTACAATGAGCAGTTCTTC	CSVVGIAGGTYNEQFF
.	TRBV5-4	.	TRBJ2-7	TGTGCCAGCAGCTTGGGGCGTCCGGCCGACGAGCAGTACTTC	CASSLGRPADEQYF
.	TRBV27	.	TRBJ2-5	TGTGCCAGCAGTTTAAATGGGGGGGAGACCCAGTACTTC	CASSLNGGETQYF
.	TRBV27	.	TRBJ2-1	TGTGCCAGCGCAGAAAGGGATGAGCAGTTCTTC	CASAERDEQFF
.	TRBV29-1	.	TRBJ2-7	TGCAGCGTTTTCCTAGCCGGCGAGCAGTACTTC	CSVFLAGEQYF
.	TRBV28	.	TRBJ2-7	TGTGCCAGCAGTTTTCCCGTTATTGGAGGGGACTACGAGCAGTACTTC	CASSFPVIGGDYEQYF
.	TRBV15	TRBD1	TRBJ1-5	TGTGCCACCAGCGCCCGGACAGGGCTGGGCAATCAGCCCCAGCATTTT	CATSARTGLGNQPQHF
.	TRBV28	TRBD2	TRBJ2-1	TGTGCCAGCAGACTAGCGGGAGCTTTGCATAATGAGCAGTTCTTC	CASRLAGALHNEQFF
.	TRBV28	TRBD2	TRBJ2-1	TGTGCCAGCAGTGTACTAGCGCCCAATCCCAATGAGCAGTTCTTC	CASSVLAPNPNEQFF
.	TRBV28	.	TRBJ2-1	TGTGCCAGCAGCCTTTTAACATATAACCACAATGAGCAGTTCTTC	CASSLLTYNHNEQFF
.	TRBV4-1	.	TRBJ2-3	TGCGCCAGCAGCCATCGCATCTTGGGGCGAAAGGCCACAGATACGCAGTATTTT	CASSHRILGRKATDTQYF
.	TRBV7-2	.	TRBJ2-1	TGTGCCAGCAGCTCCAGGGACCCCTACAATGAGCAGTTCTTC	CASSSRDPYNEQFF
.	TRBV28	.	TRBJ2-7	TGTGCCAGCAGTTTTGCTCAAGACTACGAGCAGTACTTC	CASSFAQDYEQYF
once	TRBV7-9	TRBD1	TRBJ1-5	TGTGCCAGCAGCTGGACAGGGGGCAATCAGCCCCAGCATTTT	CASSWTGGNQPQHF
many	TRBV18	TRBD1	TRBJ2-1	TGTGCCAGCTCGGAAGGGACAGGGGCCTACAATGAGCAGTTCTTC	CASSEGTGAYNEQFF
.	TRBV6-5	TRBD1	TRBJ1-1	TGTGCCAGCAGTTACAATACAGGGGGCACTGAAGCTTTCTTT	CASSYNTGGTEAFF
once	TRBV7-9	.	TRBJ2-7	TGTGCCAGCACTGGCCGGGGACTTACGTCCTACGAGCAGTACTTC	CASTGRGLTSYEQYF
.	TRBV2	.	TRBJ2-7	TGTGCCAGCAGTGAAGTGGGCCTCAACTCCTACGAGCAGTACTTC	CASSEVGLNSYEQYF
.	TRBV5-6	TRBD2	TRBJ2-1	TGTGCCAGCAGCTCTGATAGCGGGACGAGTTACAATGAGCAGTTCTTC	CASSSDSGTSYNEQFF
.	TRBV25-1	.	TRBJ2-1	TGTGCCAGCAGTGAAACTGGCCAGGGTCAGTACAATGAGCAGTTCTTC	CASSETGQGQYNEQFF
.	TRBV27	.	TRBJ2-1	TGTGCCAGCAGTTTAGGGATCCCTTTCTACAATGAGCAGTTCTTC	CASSLGIPFYNEQFF
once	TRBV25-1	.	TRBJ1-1	TGTGCCAGCAGGGGTGCTGAAGCTTTCTTT	CASRGAEAFF
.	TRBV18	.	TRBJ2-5	TGTGCCAGCTCACCACCCCCTATGGGGGAAGAGACCCAGTACTTC	CASSPPPMGEETQYF
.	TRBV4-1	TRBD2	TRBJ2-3	TGCGCCAGCAGCCAAGAGGGACTAGCGGGCCTCGGTGGGTATTTT	CASSQEGLAGLGGYF
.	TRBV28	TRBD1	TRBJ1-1	TGTGCCAGCAGTTTACGAAAGGCGGACAGGGGGCTTGACACTGAAGCTTTCTTT	CASSLRKADRGLDTEAFF
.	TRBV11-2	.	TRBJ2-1	TGTGCCAGCAGCCCCCCCGGGGTCAATGAGCAGTTCTTC	CASSPPGVNEQFF
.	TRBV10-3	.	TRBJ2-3	TGTGCCATCAGTGGGGTCGGCGAGGGGGGTACGCAGTATTTT	CAISGVGEGGTQYF
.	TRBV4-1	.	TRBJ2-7	TGCGCCAGCAGCCAAGGCGTAGGGATTTCCTACGAGCAGTACTTC	CASSQGVGISYEQYF
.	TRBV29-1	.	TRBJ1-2	TGCAGCGTTGAAGTAGAAGGGGGGGCGTGGAACTATGGCTACACCTTC	CSVEVEGGAWNYGYTF
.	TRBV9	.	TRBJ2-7	TGTGCCAGCAGCCCGGGGAGCGGCCTGACCTCCTACGAGCAGTACTTC	CASSPGSGLTSYEQYF
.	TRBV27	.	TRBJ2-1	TGTGCCAGCAGTTTATCGAGAGACAATGAGCAGTTCTTC	CASSLSRDNEQFF
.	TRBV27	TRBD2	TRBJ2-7	TGTGCCAGCAGTCCGGGGACTATCCCCTACGAGCAGTACTTC	CASSPGTIPYEQYF
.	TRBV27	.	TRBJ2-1	TGTGCCAGCAGTTTTGGCGTGTTTGGAGACTACAATGAGCAGTTCTTC	CASSFGVFGDYNEQFF
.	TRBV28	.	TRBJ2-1	TGTGCCAGCAGTTTAGGTGTCCATGAGCAGTTCTTC	CASSLGVHEQFF
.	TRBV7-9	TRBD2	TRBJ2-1	TGTGCCAGCAGCCCCGGGAGGAATGGAGGGCTCTACAATGAGCAGTTCTTC	CASSPGRNGGLYNEQFF